This T cell receptor beta chain was sequenced for a study of T cells in Graves' hyperthyroidism and ophthalmopathy. Ten or more counts support this clonotype. The V end was cut by 4 bases, the J end by 2 bases, with 8 bases between. The CDR3 totals 13 residues. Germline loops: CDR1 MRHNA, CDR2 SNTAGT. Amplification yielded TCR beta CDR3 regions, with RNA transcripts as the source. The TCR CDR3 first-round RT-PCR relied on the HTBI primer set. In TCRdb, the multiplex PCR reads were re-called with MiXCR into one record per CDR3 protein. The data contain about 410,000 distinct CDR3 sequences, about 14% of them singletons.

The sample taken for sequencing was blood. V gene TRBV6-4 combines with J gene TRBJ1-1, with D possibly being TRBD1 (5 bases). The receptor comes from a woman younger than 45 with Graves' ophthalmopathy. In nucleotides, the CDR3 is TGTGCCAGCAGTGCGGACACAAACACTGAAGCTTTCTTT. It codes for CASSADTNTEAFF.